This T cell receptor (beta chain) was identified in a study of cytomegalovirus exposure and HLA in healthy donors. The donors formed part of the approximately 120-subject validation cohort, distinct from the roughly 670-subject first cohort. TCRdb keeps only in-frame clones here, not all; method: immunoSEQ multiplex PCR. The sample consists of 250,000 to 400,000 clones, nearly 90% of them appearing once. As for this clone: Antigen unknown.

Findings of the study overall: Whilst most TCR sequences proved rare, a subset of public TCRs occurred across many donors.

The length of the CDR3 is 15 residues. Per germline, CDR1 MRHNA and CDR2 SNTAGT. The V gene end was trimmed by 5 bases and the J gene end by 3 bases; junction bases not matched to a gene: 6. Source material: PBMCs. This TCR was recovered from a man aged 25 to 40 in good health and CMV-seronegative. J is TRBJ2-2 and V is TRBV6-4; 7 bases match TRBD1. The CDR3 nucleotides read TGTGCCAGCAGTCAGACAGGGCGGTACACCGGGGAGCTGTTTTTT. Its translation: CASSQTGRYTGELFF.